This is a list of T cell receptor beta chains from one sample in a study of beta chain features in type 1 diabetes. Here immunoSEQ multiplex PCR was the method, and the copy in TCRdb shows in-frame clones only, minus some. The data hold 240,000 or so clones, with roughly 20% observed a single time. Sequenced input: naive CD4+ T cells from blood. The receptors come from a woman aged 40 to 49 with type 1 diabetes. The CDR3 runs from the conserved cysteine through the conserved F or W. Fields, in order: clone size, J gene, D gene, V gene, CDR3 protein, CDR3 DNA. A D gene is named only where the DNA matches it firmly. Expanded clones are given a class, and other clones once, few, many or no size at all.

-	TRBJ2-5	-	TRBV7-9	CASSYNQGQETQYF	TGTGCCAGCAGCTATAACCAGGGTCAAGAGACCCAGTACTTC
-	TRBJ1-2	-	TRBV4-3	CASSIQGYGYTF	TGCGCCAGCAGTATACAGGGCTATGGCTACACCTTC
few	TRBJ1-1	TRBD1	TRBV5-1	CASSFGTENTEAFF	TGCGCCAGCAGCTTTGGGACAGAGAACACTGAAGCTTTCTTT
few	TRBJ1-5	-	TRBV4-3	CASSQERRSNQPQHF	TGCGCCAGCAGCCAAGAGCGTAGAAGCAATCAGCCCCAGCATTTT
-	TRBJ1-1	-	TRBV6-5	CASTTLQGNTEAFF	TGTGCCAGCACCACGCTCCAGGGGAACACTGAAGCTTTCTTT
few	TRBJ2-7	-	TRBV6-5	CASTSLGGDYEQYF	TGTGCCAGCACCTCACTCGGAGGGGACTACGAGCAGTACTTC
-	TRBJ1-5	TRBD1	TRBV29-1	CSVEDATMIQGNDQPQHF	TGCAGCGTTGAAGATGCCACCATGATACAGGGGAATGATCAGCCCCAGCATTTT
-	TRBJ2-3	TRBD2	TRBV19	CASTSRSGRDDTDTQYF	TGTGCCAGTACCTCAAGAAGCGGGAGGGATGACACAGATACGCAGTATTTT
few	TRBJ2-3	TRBD2	TRBV5-4	CASSSASGRDTQYF	TGTGCCAGCAGCTCGGCTAGCGGGAGGGATACGCAGTATTTT
-	TRBJ2-3	-	TRBV10-3	CAIGASTDTQYF	TGTGCCATCGGGGCTTCCACAGATACGCAGTATTTT
-	TRBJ2-7	TRBD2	TRBV5-1	CASSSGLAGDEQYF	TGCGCCAGCAGCTCGGGACTAGCGGGAGACGAGCAGTACTTC
-	TRBJ1-2	TRBD1	TRBV4-1	CASSQPRTGGASGYTF	TGCGCCAGCAGCCAACCTCGGACAGGGGGTGCTTCAGGCTACACCTTC
few	TRBJ1-6	-	TRBV19	CASTPPGRRQGSPLHF	TGTGCCAGTACCCCCCCGGGAAGAAGACAAGGTTCACCCCTCCACTTT
-	TRBJ2-7	-	TRBV20-1	CSARALNEQYF	TGCAGTGCTAGAGCACTTAACGAGCAGTACTTC
few	TRBJ2-1	TRBD2	TRBV4-3	CASSQVAGLAGTTNEQFF	TGCGCCAGCAGCCAAGTAGCGGGACTAGCGGGAACGACGAATGAGCAGTTCTTC
-	TRBJ1-4	-	TRBV7-9	CASSDWGSGEKLFF	TGTGCCAGCAGCGACTGGGGTAGCGGTGAAAAACTGTTTTTT
-	TRBJ2-5	TRBD2	TRBV25-1	CASSDFFAGGRKETQYF	TGTGCCAGCAGTGATTTCTTCGCGGGGGGGCGGAAAGAGACCCAGTACTTC
few	TRBJ1-6	TRBD1	TRBV9	CASSRGETGASPLHF	TGTGCCAGCAGCCGGGGGGAGACAGGGGCTTCACCCCTCCACTTT